This is a list of T cell receptor beta chains from one sample in a study of shared clonotypes between healthy human individuals. Assay: immunoSEQ multiplex PCR; the TCRdb copy retains only in-frame clones and omits some. This table holds 2 million to 3 million clones, over 85% found once. The specimen was naive CD4+ T cells sorted from blood. Receptors were obtained from a man aged 18 to 30 in good health. Each CDR3 is given with its conserved first and last residue. A D gene is named only where the DNA matches it firmly. A row's size may be missing; if present it is once, few, many or a size class.

CDR3nt: TGTGCCAGCAGTGAATCAACAGTACCTCTCTATGGCTACACCTTC; CDR3aa: CASSESTVPLYGYTF; abundance: -; v_gene: TRBV6-1; d_gene: -; j_gene: TRBJ1-2
CDR3nt: TGTGCCAGCAGCGCCCGGTTGGGACTAGCGGGGGGTTCCCCAGATACGCAGTATTTT; CDR3aa: CASSARLGLAGGSPDTQYF; abundance: -; v_gene: TRBV9; d_gene: TRBD2; j_gene: TRBJ2-3
CDR3nt: TGTGCCAGCGCCGGGACAGGGGACTTTGCACCCCTCCACTTT; CDR3aa: CASAGTGDFAPLHF; abundance: few; v_gene: TRBV6-6; d_gene: TRBD1; j_gene: TRBJ1-6
CDR3nt: TGTGCCTGGAGTGTATACGACACAGTATATGGCTACACCTTC; CDR3aa: CAWSVYDTVYGYTF; abundance: -; v_gene: TRBV30; d_gene: -; j_gene: TRBJ1-2
CDR3nt: TGTGCCAGCGCCCGGGACACGGACCACGAGCAGTACTTC; CDR3aa: CASARDTDHEQYF; abundance: few; v_gene: TRBV7-2; d_gene: -; j_gene: TRBJ2-7
CDR3nt: TGTGCCAGCAGCTTTAGTAGCCTGCCAGGCGAGCAGTACTTC; CDR3aa: CASSFSSLPGEQYF; abundance: -; v_gene: TRBV7-2; d_gene: -; j_gene: TRBJ2-7
CDR3nt: TGTGCCAGCAGTTTTGACAGGGGAAGCTCACCCCTCCACTTT; CDR3aa: CASSFDRGSSPLHF; abundance: -; v_gene: TRBV6-5; d_gene: TRBD1; j_gene: TRBJ1-6
CDR3nt: TGCGCCAGCAGCCCCGCGAGTGAGACCCCCTACAATGAGCAGTTCTTC; CDR3aa: CASSPASETPYNEQFF; abundance: -; v_gene: TRBV5-1; d_gene: -; j_gene: TRBJ2-1
CDR3nt: TGCGCCAGCAGACCGGGACAGGGGACTTCACCCCTCCACTTT; CDR3aa: CASRPGQGTSPLHF; abundance: -; v_gene: TRBV5-1; d_gene: TRBD1; j_gene: TRBJ1-6
CDR3nt: TGTGCCAGCTCACCAGAGGATTTTTATGGCTACACCTTC; CDR3aa: CASSPEDFYGYTF; abundance: -; v_gene: TRBV18; d_gene: -; j_gene: TRBJ1-2
CDR3nt: TGTGCCAGCAGTGAGTCAGTCGCCCTCAGTCAGCCCCAGCATTTT; CDR3aa: CASSESVALSQPQHF; abundance: -; v_gene: TRBV6-1; d_gene: -; j_gene: TRBJ1-5
CDR3nt: TGTGCCAGCAGGGGGACAGGGGCTGGAAACACCATATATTTT; CDR3aa: CASRGTGAGNTIYF; abundance: -; v_gene: TRBV25-1; d_gene: TRBD1; j_gene: TRBJ1-3
CDR3nt: TGTGCCATGGGAACAGGGAGGAACACTGAAGCTTTCTTT; CDR3aa: CAMGTGRNTEAFF; abundance: -; v_gene: TRBV10-3; d_gene: -; j_gene: TRBJ1-1
CDR3nt: TGTGCCAGCACCCTCGCAGGGGGTGGCTACGAGCAGTACTTC; CDR3aa: CASTLAGGGYEQYF; abundance: -; v_gene: TRBV6-1; d_gene: TRBD1; j_gene: TRBJ2-7
CDR3nt: TGTGCCAGTAGTCTCTCGGACAGGGGTTCGAATGAGCAGTTCTTC; CDR3aa: CASSLSDRGSNEQFF; abundance: -; v_gene: TRBV19; d_gene: TRBD1; j_gene: TRBJ2-1
CDR3nt: TGTGCCAGTAGCCAACAGGTTGGTAATCAGCCCCAGCATTTT; CDR3aa: CASSQQVGNQPQHF; abundance: -; v_gene: TRBV19; d_gene: -; j_gene: TRBJ1-5
CDR3nt: TGTGCCTGGAGTCGGAGGTCCGGGGAGCTGTTTTTT; CDR3aa: CAWSRRSGELFF; abundance: -; v_gene: TRBV30; d_gene: -; j_gene: TRBJ2-2
CDR3nt: TGTGCCAGCAGCTTAGAGGCCAGAACCTACGAGCAGTACTTC; CDR3aa: CASSLEARTYEQYF; abundance: -; v_gene: TRBV7-6; d_gene: -; j_gene: TRBJ2-7
CDR3nt: TGCGCCAGCAGCCAAGACTCCGGGTATACGCAGTATTTT; CDR3aa: CASSQDSGYTQYF; abundance: -; v_gene: TRBV5-4; d_gene: -; j_gene: TRBJ2-3
CDR3nt: TGTGCCAGCAGTTACCTCGGTCTGGAAGGGGGTGAGCAGTACTTC; CDR3aa: CASSYLGLEGGEQYF; abundance: -; v_gene: TRBV6-5; d_gene: -; j_gene: TRBJ2-7
CDR3nt: TGTGCCAGCAGCACAGCAGGGGCGACAGATACGCAGTATTTT; CDR3aa: CASSTAGATDTQYF; abundance: -; v_gene: TRBV11-2; d_gene: -; j_gene: TRBJ2-3
CDR3nt: TGTGCCAGCAGCTTAGTTCCGGCAGCCACTCTGGGGGCCAACGTCCTGACTTTC; CDR3aa: CASSLVPAATLGANVLTF; abundance: -; v_gene: TRBV7-2; d_gene: -; j_gene: TRBJ2-6
CDR3nt: TGTGCCATGGAACAGGGGCCGGGCTATGGCTACACCTTC; CDR3aa: CAMEQGPGYGYTF; abundance: -; v_gene: TRBV5-4; d_gene: TRBD1; j_gene: TRBJ1-2
CDR3nt: TGTGCCATCAGGACTAGCGGGGGGTCCTACAATGAGCAGTTCTTC; CDR3aa: CAIRTSGGSYNEQFF; abundance: -; v_gene: TRBV10-3; d_gene: TRBD2; j_gene: TRBJ2-1
CDR3nt: TGCAGCGTTGATAGTGGCAGGGAAGGTAGGGAGACCCAGTACTTC; CDR3aa: CSVDSGREGRETQYF; abundance: -; v_gene: TRBV29-1; d_gene: -; j_gene: TRBJ2-5
CDR3nt: TGTGCCAGCAGCTTAACAGGCTCCGAGACCCAGTACTTC; CDR3aa: CASSLTGSETQYF; abundance: -; v_gene: TRBV7-9; d_gene: -; j_gene: TRBJ2-5
CDR3nt: TGCAGCGTGGTGGGGACTGAAGCTTTCTTT; CDR3aa: CSVVGTEAFF; abundance: few; v_gene: TRBV29-1; d_gene: -; j_gene: TRBJ1-1
CDR3nt: TGTGCCAGCAGTGAAAGGGACAACGAGCAGTACTTC; CDR3aa: CASSERDNEQYF; abundance: -; v_gene: TRBV25-1; d_gene: -; j_gene: TRBJ2-7
CDR3nt: TGCGCCAGCAGGACCGGGACAGGGGAGACCGGGGAGCTGTTTTTT; CDR3aa: CASRTGTGETGELFF; abundance: -; v_gene: TRBV5-1; d_gene: TRBD1; j_gene: TRBJ2-2
CDR3nt: TGTGCCACCAGCAGAGCTGCAGGGTACCAAGAGACCCAGTACTTC; CDR3aa: CATSRAAGYQETQYF; abundance: -; v_gene: TRBV15; d_gene: -; j_gene: TRBJ2-5
CDR3nt: TGTGCCAGCAGCTTAGATCGCACACGGGGCACTGAAGCTTTCTTT; CDR3aa: CASSLDRTRGTEAFF; abundance: -; v_gene: TRBV7-2; d_gene: -; j_gene: TRBJ1-1